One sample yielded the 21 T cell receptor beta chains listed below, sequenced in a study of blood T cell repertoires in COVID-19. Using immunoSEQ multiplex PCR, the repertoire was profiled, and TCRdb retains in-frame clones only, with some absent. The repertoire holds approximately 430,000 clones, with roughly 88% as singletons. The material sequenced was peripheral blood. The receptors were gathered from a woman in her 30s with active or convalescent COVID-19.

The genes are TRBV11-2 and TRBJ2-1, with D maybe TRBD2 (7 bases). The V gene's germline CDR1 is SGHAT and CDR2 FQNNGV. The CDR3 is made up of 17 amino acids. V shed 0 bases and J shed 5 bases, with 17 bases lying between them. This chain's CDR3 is CASSLDRWGGVDNEQFF. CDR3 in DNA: TGTGCCAGCAGCTTAGATCGGTGGGGGGGCGTCGACAATGAGCAGTTCTTC.

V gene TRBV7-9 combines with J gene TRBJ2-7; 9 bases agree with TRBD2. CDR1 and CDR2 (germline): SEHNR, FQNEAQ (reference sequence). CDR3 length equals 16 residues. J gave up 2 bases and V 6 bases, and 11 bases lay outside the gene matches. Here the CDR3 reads CASSRVGLAGTYEQYF. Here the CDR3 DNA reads TGTGCCAGCAGTCGAGTAGGGCTAGCGGGAACCTACGAGCAGTACTTC.

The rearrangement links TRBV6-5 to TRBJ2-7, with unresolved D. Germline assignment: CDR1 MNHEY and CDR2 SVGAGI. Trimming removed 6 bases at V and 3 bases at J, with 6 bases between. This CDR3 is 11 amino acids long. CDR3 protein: CASSSDYEQYF. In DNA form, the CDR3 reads TGTGCCAGCAGCTCAGACTACGAGCAGTACTTC.

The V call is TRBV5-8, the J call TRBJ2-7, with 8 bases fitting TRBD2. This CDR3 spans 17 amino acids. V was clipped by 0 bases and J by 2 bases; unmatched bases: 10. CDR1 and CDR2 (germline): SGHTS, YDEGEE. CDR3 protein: CASSLEVSGNRPYEQYF. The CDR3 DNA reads TGTGCCAGCAGCTTGGAGGTTAGCGGGAACCGACCCTACGAGCAGTACTTC.

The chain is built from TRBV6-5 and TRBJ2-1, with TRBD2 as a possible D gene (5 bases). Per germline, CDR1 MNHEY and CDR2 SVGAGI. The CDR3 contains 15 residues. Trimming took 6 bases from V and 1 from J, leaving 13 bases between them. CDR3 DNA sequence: TGTGCCAGCAGCTATCTTAGAGGGTCCTACAATGAGCAGTTCTTC. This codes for CASSYLRGSYNEQFF.

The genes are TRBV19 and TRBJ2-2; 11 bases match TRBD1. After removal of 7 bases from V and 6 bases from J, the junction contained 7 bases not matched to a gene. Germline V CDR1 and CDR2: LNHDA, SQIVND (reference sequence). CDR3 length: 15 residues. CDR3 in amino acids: CASNSGTGGSGELFF. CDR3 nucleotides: TGTGCCAGTAACTCCGGGACAGGGGGGTCCGGGGAGCTGTTTTTT.

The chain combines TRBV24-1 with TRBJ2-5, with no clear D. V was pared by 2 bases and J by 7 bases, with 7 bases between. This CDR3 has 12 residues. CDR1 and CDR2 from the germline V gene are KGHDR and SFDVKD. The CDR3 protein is CATSDYQATQYF. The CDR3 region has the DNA TGTGCCACCAGTGATTACCAGGCGACCCAGTACTTC.

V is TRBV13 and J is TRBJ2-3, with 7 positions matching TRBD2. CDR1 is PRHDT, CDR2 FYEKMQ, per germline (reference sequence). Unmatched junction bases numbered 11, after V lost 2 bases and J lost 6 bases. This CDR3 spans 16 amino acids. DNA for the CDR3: TGTGCCAGCAGCTTATATCTGGCGGGAGTCACGGATACGCAGTATTTT. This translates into CASSLYLAGVTDTQYF.

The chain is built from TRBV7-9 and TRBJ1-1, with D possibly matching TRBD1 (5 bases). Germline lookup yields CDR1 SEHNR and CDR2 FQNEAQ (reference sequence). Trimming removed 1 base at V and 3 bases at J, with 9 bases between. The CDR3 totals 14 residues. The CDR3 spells CASSLVATDTEAFF. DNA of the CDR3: TGTGCCAGCAGCTTAGTTGCGACAGACACTGAAGCTTTCTTT. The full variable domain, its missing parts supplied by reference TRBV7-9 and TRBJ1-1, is DTGVSQNPRHKITKRGQNVTFRCDPISEHNRLYWYRQTLGQGPEFLTYFQNEAQLEKSRLLSDRFSAERPKGSFSTLEIQRTEQGDSAMYLCASSLVATDTEAFFGQGTRLTVV.

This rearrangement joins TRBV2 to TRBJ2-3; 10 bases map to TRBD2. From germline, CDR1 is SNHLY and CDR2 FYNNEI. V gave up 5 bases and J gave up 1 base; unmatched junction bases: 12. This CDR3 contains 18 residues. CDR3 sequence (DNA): TGTGCCAGCAGTCCGGGCCTAGCGGGGGTCTCCGGCACAGATACGCAGTATTTT. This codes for CASSPGLAGVSGTDTQYF.

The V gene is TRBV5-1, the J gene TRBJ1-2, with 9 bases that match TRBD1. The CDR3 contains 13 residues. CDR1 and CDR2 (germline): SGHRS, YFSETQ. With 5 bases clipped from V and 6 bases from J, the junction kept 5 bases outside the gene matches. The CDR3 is CASRRTGEDGYTF. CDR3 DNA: TGCGCCAGCAGGAGGACAGGGGAGGATGGCTACACCTTC. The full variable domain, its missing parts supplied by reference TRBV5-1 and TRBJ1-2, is KAGVTQTPRYLIKTRGQQVTLSCSPISGHRSVSWYQQTPGQGLQFLFEYFSETQRNKGNFPGRFSGRQFSNSRSEMNVSTLELGDSALYLCASRRTGEDGYTFGSGTRLTVV.

The CDR3 DNA is TGCGCCAGCAGCGCTCTAGCGGCGAACACCGGGGAGCTGTTTTTT. The encoded protein is CASSALAANTGELFF. V is TRBV4-1 and J is TRBJ2-2; TRBD2 aligns across 7 bases. There are 15 residues in the CDR3. Germline V gene sequence: CDR1 MGHRA, CDR2 YSYEKL. Trimming cost V 5 bases and J 0 bases; bases outside gene matches: 3.

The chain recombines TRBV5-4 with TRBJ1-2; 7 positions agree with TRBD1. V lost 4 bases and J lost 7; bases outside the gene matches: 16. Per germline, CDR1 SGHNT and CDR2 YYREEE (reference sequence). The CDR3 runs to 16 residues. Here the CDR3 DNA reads TGTGCCAGCAGCCCCCGGGAGGGGGCGTTTATAAGTGGCTACACCTTC. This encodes CASSPREGAFISGYTF. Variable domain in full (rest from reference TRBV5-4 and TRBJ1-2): ETGVTQSPTHLIKTRGQQVTLRCSSQSGHNTVSWYQQALGQGPQFIFQYYREEENGRGNFPPRFSGLQFPNYSSELNVNALELDDSALYLCASSPREGAFISGYTFGSGTRLTVV.

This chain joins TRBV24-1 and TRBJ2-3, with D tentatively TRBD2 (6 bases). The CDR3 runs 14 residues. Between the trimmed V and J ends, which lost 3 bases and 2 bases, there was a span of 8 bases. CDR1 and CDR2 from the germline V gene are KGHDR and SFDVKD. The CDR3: CATSDAGTTDTQYF. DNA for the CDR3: TGTGCCACCAGTGATGCGGGGACCACAGATACGCAGTATTTT.

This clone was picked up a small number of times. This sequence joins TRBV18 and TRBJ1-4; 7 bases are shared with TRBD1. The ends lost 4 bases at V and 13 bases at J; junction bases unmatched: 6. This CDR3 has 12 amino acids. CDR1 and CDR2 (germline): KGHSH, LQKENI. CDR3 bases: TGTGCCAGCTCACTGGACAGGAGGGGACTGTTTTTT. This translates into CASSLDRRGLFF.

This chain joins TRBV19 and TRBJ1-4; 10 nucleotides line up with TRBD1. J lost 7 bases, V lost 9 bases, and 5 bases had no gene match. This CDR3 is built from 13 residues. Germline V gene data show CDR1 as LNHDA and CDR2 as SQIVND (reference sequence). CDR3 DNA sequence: TGTGCCAGCACAGGACAGGGGGGTGAAAAACTGTTTTTT. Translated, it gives CASTGQGGEKLFF.

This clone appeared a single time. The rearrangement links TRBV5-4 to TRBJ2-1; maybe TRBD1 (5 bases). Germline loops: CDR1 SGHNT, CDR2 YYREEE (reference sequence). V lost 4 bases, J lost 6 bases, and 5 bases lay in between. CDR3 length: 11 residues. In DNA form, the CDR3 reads TGTGCCAGCAGCCAGGGCAATGAGCAGTTCTTC. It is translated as CASSQGNEQFF.

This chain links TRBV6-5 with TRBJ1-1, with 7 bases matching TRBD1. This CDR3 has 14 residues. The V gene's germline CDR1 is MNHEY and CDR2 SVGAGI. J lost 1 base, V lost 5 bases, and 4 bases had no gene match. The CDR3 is CASSLGTANTEAFF. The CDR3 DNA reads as TGTGCCAGCAGTCTCGGGACAGCGAACACTGAAGCTTTCTTT.

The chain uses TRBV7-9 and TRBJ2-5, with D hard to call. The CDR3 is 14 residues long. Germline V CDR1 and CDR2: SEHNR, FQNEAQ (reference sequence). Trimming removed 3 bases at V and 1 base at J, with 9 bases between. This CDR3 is CASSFLVSQETQYF. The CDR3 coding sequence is TGTGCCAGCAGCTTTCTCGTCAGCCAAGAGACCCAGTACTTC.

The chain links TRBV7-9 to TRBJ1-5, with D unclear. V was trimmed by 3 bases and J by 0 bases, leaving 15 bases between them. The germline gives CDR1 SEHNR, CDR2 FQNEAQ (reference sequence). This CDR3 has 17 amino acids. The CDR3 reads CASSLYGPEVSNQPQHF. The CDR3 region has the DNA TGTGCCAGCAGCTTGTATGGCCCCGAAGTTAGCAATCAGCCCCAGCATTTT.

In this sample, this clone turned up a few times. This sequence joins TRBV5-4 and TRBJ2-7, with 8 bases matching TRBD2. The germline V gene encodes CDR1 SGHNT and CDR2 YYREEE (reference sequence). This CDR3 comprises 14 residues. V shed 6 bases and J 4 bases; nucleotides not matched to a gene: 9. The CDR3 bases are TGTGCCAGCACCCCGAGCGGGAGTGAGTACGAGCAGTACTTC. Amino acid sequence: CASTPSGSEYEQYF.